The 3 T cell receptor beta chains given below trace back to one sample, sequenced in a study of radiation and T cells in renal cell carcinoma. Only in-frame clones appear in the TCRdb table, and some are missing; sequencing was by immunoSEQ multiplex PCR. Here the sample spans 140,000 or so clones, 86% being singletons. Time point denoted: blood 4 weeks post-SBRT, at nephrectomy. As to treatment: 15 Gy SBRT to primary tumor, nephrectomy 4 weeks later. This specimen was blood, taken from a patient whose treatment included radiotherapy and nephrectomy. These receptors all come from a woman aged 45 to 65 with renal cell carcinoma.

This clone was seen ten or more times. The J gene is TRBJ1-1, the V gene TRBV7-9, with 7 bases lining up with TRBD1. The V segment lost 5 bases and the J segment 5 bases; nucleotides outside the gene matches: 8. Germline V gene sequence: CDR1 SEHNR, CDR2 FQNEAQ (reference sequence). The CDR3 length is 14 residues. The CDR3 loop reads CASSHSGGRTEAFF. CDR3 sequence (DNA): TGTGCCAGCAGCCATTCAGGGGGGCGGACTGAAGCTTTCTTT.

V is TRBV15 and J is TRBJ2-3; D might be TRBD1 (6 bases). Germline CDR1 and CDR2: LNHNV and YYDKDF (reference sequence). Trimming removed 2 bases at V and 2 bases at J, with 11 bases between. The CDR3 has 15 amino acids. CDR3 sequence reads: CATSRRDTTTDTQYF. The CDR3 DNA is TGTGCCACCAGCAGACGGGACACCACCACAGATACGCAGTATTTT.

The chain links TRBV10-1 to TRBJ2-7; maybe TRBD1 (5 bases). The CDR3 is 14 residues long. The V end lost 3 bases, the J end lost 4 bases, and 13 bases lay between the germline ends. CDR1 is WNHNN, CDR2 SYGVQD, per germline (reference sequence). The CDR3 sequence: CASSEDPAGYEQYF. For the CDR3, the DNA is TGCGCCAGCAGTGAAGACCCAGCAGGGTACGAGCAGTACTTC.